This T cell receptor (beta chain) was identified in a study of response to subunit inactivated influenza vaccine. CDR3 size: 16 residues. In germline, CDR1 is MDHEN, CDR2 SYDVKM. V was cut by 6 bases and J by 3 bases, with 21 bases left in between. TCRdb recomputed calls from the RT-PCR reads with MiXCR, one row per CDR3 protein. This sample has a few hundred thousand distinct CDR3 sequences, with around 11% found just once. This clonotype turned up a few times. The data were also submitted as part of a second study, on T cells expressing NK-cell markers. As that study records: Production of TCR beta cDNA relied on 5'RACE template switching with UMIs. Beta-chain profiling covered CD3+CD56+NKG2C+, CD3+CD56+NKG2C- and CD3+CD56-NKG2C+ sorted subsets. Sequenced donors, eight in total, included seven who were HCMV-seropositive and one who was seronegative. In a handful of donors, dominant NKG2C+ clonotypes were roughly 1.0-7.5% of CD8+ T cells. The CD3+CD56-NKG2C+ fraction was also led by these clonotypes in several donors.

The sequence derives from a man aged 50 to 60 who received an inactivated influenza vaccine. Sequenced here: PBMCs from blood, sampled on the day of vaccination. The chain employs TRBV28 and TRBJ2-7; maybe TRBD1 (6 bases). The CDR3 DNA sequence: TGTGCCAGCAGATACACCGCCTCGACAGGCTACTACGAGCAGTACTTC. Translated: CASRYTASTGYYEQYF.